This TCR beta chain appears in the sequencing data of a study of shared clonotypes between healthy human individuals. Whole-study results and caveats: Clonotype sharing across several donors was observed for around 5% of naive CD4 clonotypes.

The protocol was immunoSEQ multiplex PCR, while the TCRdb copy is restricted to in-frame clones and leaves out a portion. The repertoire holds more than 2 million clones, with 90% to 95% as singletons. The healthy adult donors were HIV-negative and reported no recent acute infections or vaccinations. With 5 bases removed from V and 5 bases from J, the gap between germline ends came to 12 bases. The CDR3 consists of 13 residues. Germline assignment: CDR1 SGHTA and CDR2 FQGNSA. Points on this clone: What it binds is not known.

The source is a man aged 18 to 29 in good health. Input material: naive CD4+ T cells sorted from blood. Indicated subset: CD45RA+ positively selected. The chain links TRBV7-2 to TRBJ2-5; D is unresolved. In DNA, the CDR3 is TGTGCCAGCAGCCTAATGGTCGGGGAGACCCAGTACTTC. Protein sequence: CASSLMVGETQYF.